This TCR beta chain was captured by sequencing in a study of T cell responses to AZD1222 COVID-19 vaccine. Overall study results and limits: Seropositive at baseline were only a handful of AZD1222 recipients. Mapped onto spike, vaccine-associated CD4 TCRs spanned it and were dominant at 160-218 and 743-854. A rise in Spike-specific TCR breadth and depth followed two AZD1222 doses.

Germline CDR1 SGHRS, CDR2 YFSETQ. Trimming removed 1 base from V and 10 bases from J, with 17 bases in between. The CDR3 consists of 14 residues. The method was immunoSEQ multiplex PCR; TCRdb's version includes in-frame clones alone and lacks a portion of them. The sample comprises 150,000 or so clones, roughly nine tenths of which are singletons, and 4.5% to 6.5% rests with the top ten. Remarks on this clone: Its antigen is as yet unknown.

The material sequenced was peripheral blood, taken on day 0 of AZD1222 vaccination. This chain links TRBV5-1 with TRBJ2-5; D possibly corresponds to TRBD2 (6 bases). The TCR originated in an adult in good health. The CDR3 spells CASSLYAGLGNQYF. The CDR3 DNA reads TGCGCCAGCAGCTTGTACGCGGGACTTGGGAACCAGTACTTC.